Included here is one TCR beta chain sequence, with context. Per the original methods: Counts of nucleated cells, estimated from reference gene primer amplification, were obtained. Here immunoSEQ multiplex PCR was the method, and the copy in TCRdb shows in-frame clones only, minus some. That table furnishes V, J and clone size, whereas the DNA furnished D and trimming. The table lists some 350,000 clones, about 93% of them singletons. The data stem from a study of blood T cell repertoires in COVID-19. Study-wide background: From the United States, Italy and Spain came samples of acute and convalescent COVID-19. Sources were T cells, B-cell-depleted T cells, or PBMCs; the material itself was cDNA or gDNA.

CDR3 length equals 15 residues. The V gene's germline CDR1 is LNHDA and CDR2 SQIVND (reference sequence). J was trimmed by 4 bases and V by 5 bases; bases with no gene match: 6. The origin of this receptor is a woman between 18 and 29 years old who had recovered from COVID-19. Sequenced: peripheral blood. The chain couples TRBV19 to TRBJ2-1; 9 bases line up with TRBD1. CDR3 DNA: TGTGCCAGTAGTCCGGGACAGGGTATATACAATGAGCAGTTCTTC. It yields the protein CASSPGQGIYNEQFF. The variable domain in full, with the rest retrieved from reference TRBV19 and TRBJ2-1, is DGGITQSPKYLFRKEGQNVTLSCEQNLNHDAMYWYRQDPGQGLRLIYYSQIVNDFQKGDIAEGYSVSREKKESFPLTVTSAQKNPTAFYLCASSPGQGIYNEQFFGPGTRLTVL.